This passage covers 5 T cell receptor beta chains from one sample sequenced in a study of tumor-infiltrating lymphocytes in primary liver carcinoma (dated by TCRdb to about 2017). TRIzol reagent was used to extract blood RNA from unsorted whole blood, while the DNeasy Blood & Tissue kit provided the germline DNA. This sample was sequenced with an Illumina HiSeq 2500. A constant-region primer and ProtoScript II reverse transcriptase were used to reverse-transcribe TCRbeta-specific cDNA from around 530 ng total RNA. The TCRbeta libraries were prepared through three rounds of nested multiplex PCR following a slightly modified ARM-PCR procedure. Multiplex TRBV1-TRBV30 forward primers and a Cbeta reverse primer were used in the first two PCR rounds, each of which was run for roughly 9 cycles. Clones were called with MiXCR by TCRdb after fastp trimmed the public reads at Q25, and only in-frame beta chains were retained. Every distinct CDR3 protein forms one entry, paired with its most common genes and DNA. This sample gives 180,000 or so distinct CDR3 sequences in total; about 55% of them show up just once. 72% of the sample comes from the top ten.

Sample: peripheral blood. Receptors were obtained from a man aged 35 to 55 with primary liver carcinoma and hepatitis B virus infection.

This clonotype was observed a few times. This sequence joins TRBV6-6 and TRBJ2-3; D is possibly TRBD1 (6 bases). Germline assignment: CDR1 MNHNY and CDR2 SVGAGI (reference sequence). The length of the CDR3 is 15 residues. V shed 2 bases and J shed 2 bases, with 11 bases lying between them. The CDR3 sequence is CASSYGGRITDTQYF. The CDR3 coding sequence is TGTGCCAGCAGTTACGGGGGCAGAATCACAGATACGCAGTATTTT.

A few counts support this clonotype. The rearrangement links TRBV6-5 to TRBJ1-1; 8 bases are shared with TRBD1. Germline V lookup: CDR1 MNHEY, CDR2 SVGAGI. Losses at the gene ends were 5 bases for V and 2 bases for J; bases not matched to a gene: 10. The CDR3 length is 16 residues. Here the CDR3 DNA reads TGTGCCAGCAGTCTACAGGGGGGAATCTTCAACACTGAAGCTTTCTTT. Amino acids: CASSLQGGIFNTEAFF.

As for this clonotype: This CDR3 fails to terminate in the conserved phenylalanine or tryptophan, so it likely reflects a read error. This sequence joins TRBV10-3 and TRBJ2-1; D might be TRBD2 (5 bases). V gave up 6 bases and J gave up 13 bases, with 22 bases separating them. Germline CDR1 reads ENHRY; CDR2 reads SYGVKD. CDR3 length equals 14 residues. CDR3 amino acids: CAIRGGGPNCAQFL. Written as DNA, the CDR3 is TGTGCCATCAGAGGTGGAGGACCCAATTGTGCTCAGTTCTTA.

The table lists this clonotype with many counts. Germline and junction disagree at one end, which may indicate a read error. The chain is built from TRBV11-2 and TRBJ2-4; the D is unclear. From germline, CDR1 is SGHAT and CDR2 FQNNGV. The CDR3 has 13 amino acids. The CDR3, as DNA: TGTGCCAGCAGAAGTTTAGCCAAAAACATTCGGTACTTC. It specifies CASRSLAKNIRYF.

This clonotype has only a few counts. The genes are TRBV12-3 or TRBV12-4 and TRBJ2-3, with 7 positions matching TRBD2. V lost 5 bases and J lost 3; bases outside the gene matches: 8. This CDR3 contains 15 residues. Here the CDR3 reads CASSPGLVRTDTQYF. CDR3 nucleotide sequence: TGTGCCAGCAGTCCCGGACTAGTGAGGACAGATACGCAGTATTTT.